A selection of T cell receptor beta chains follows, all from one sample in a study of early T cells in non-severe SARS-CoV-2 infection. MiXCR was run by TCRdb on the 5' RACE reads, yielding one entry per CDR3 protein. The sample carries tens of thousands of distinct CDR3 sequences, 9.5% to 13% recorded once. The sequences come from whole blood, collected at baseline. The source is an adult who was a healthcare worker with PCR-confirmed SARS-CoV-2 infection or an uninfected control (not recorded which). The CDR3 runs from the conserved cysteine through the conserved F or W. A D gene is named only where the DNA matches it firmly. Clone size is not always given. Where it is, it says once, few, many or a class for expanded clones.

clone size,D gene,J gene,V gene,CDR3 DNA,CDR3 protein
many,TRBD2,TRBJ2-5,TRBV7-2,TGTGCCAGCAGCTTATCAGCGGGGGGCGAGAGGACCCAGTACTTC,CASSLSAGGERTQYF
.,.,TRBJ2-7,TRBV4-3,TGCGCCAGCAGCCAAGATCGCCACGAGCAGTACTTC,CASSQDRHEQYF
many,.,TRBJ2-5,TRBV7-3,TGTGCCAGCAACTCCACCCCAGGGGGGGATGGAGAGACCCAGTACTTC,CASNSTPGGDGETQYF
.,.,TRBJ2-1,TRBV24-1,TGTGCCACCAGTGATGGCCAGCGGGCCCCCAATGAGCAGTTCTTC,CATSDGQRAPNEQFF
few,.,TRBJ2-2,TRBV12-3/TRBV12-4,TGTGCCAGCAGCTACAGGGGAGGCAGGGGCACCGGGGAGCTGTTTTTT,CASSYRGGRGTGELFF
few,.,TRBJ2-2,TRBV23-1,TGCGCCAGCAGTCAATCGGTCCCCAGGGGATTGAGGACCGGGGAGCTGTTTTTT,CASSQSVPRGLRTGELFF
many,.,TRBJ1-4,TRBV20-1,TGCAGTGCTAGAGCCCCAACAAATGAAAAACTGTTTTTT,CSARAPTNEKLFF
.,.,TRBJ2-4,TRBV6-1,TGTGCCAGCACCCAGACAGGCCTTCAAGCCAAAAACATTCAGTACTTC,CASTQTGLQAKNIQYF
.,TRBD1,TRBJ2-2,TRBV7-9,TGTGCCAGCAGCTCCAACAGGGGCACCGGGGAGCTGTTTTTT,CASSSNRGTGELFF
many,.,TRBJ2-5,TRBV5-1,TGCGCCAGCAGCTTGGAGGCAGGGCCGGGGGAGACCCAGTACTTC,CASSLEAGPGETQYF
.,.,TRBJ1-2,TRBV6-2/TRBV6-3,TGTGCCAGCAGTTACCACGCAGAATCCGAGGGCTACACCTTC,CASSYHAESEGYTF
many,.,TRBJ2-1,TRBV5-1,TGCGCCAGCAGCTTGGGGGACCCTCCATACAATGAGCAGTTCTTC,CASSLGDPPYNEQFF
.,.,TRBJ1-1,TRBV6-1,TGTGCCAGCAGTGTTGAGGGGAACACTGAAGCTTTCTTT,CASSVEGNTEAFF
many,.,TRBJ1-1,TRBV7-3,TGTGCCAGCAGCAGACAGCCGAACACTGAAGCTTTCTTT,CASSRQPNTEAFF
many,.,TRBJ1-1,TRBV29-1,TGCAGCGTGACGCCGGGGGGGTCTGAAGCTTTCTTT,CSVTPGGSEAFF
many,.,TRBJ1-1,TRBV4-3,TGCGCCAGCAGCCAGGGCTCGACAGCTAACACTGAAGCTTTCTTT,CASSQGSTANTEAFF
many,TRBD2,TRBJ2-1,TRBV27,TGTGCCAGCGCCCTGCGGCTAGCGGGGGGGCCAGTGGACAATGAGCAGTTCTTC,CASALRLAGGPVDNEQFF
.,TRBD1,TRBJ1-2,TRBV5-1,TGCGCCAGCAGCTTGCCCTCCGGGACAGGAGGTAACTATGGCTACACCTTC,CASSLPSGTGGNYGYTF
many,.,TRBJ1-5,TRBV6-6,TGTGCCAGCAGTGACGGACTGACAGCAAATCAGCCCCAGCATTTT,CASSDGLTANQPQHF
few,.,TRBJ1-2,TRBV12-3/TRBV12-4,TGTGCCAGCAGCTCTCTCGACCTTCCTAACTATGGCTACACCTTC,CASSSLDLPNYGYTF
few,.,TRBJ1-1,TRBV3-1,TGTGCCAGCAGCGATAGTGGGAACACTGAAGCTTTCTTT,CASSDSGNTEAFF
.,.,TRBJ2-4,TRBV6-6,TGTGCCAGCAGTTACGGGGGGCTTTGGGAAAACATTCAGTACTTC,CASSYGGLWENIQYF
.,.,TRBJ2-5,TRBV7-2,TGTGCCAGCAGCCCCCTGGGCGAGGAGACCCAGTACTTC,CASSPLGEETQYF
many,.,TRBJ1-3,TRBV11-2,TGTGCCAGCAGCAGGGGACGGGGGTCCTCTGGAAACACCATATATTTT,CASSRGRGSSGNTIYF
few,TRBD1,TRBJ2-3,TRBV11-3,TGTGCCAGCAGCTCGCGGACAGGTAGCGCAGATACGCAGTATTTT,CASSSRTGSADTQYF
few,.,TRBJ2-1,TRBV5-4,TGTGCCAGCAGCAAGGGGACAATCCATGAGCAGTTCTTC,CASSKGTIHEQFF
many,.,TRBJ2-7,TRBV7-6,TGTGCCAGCAGCCCCCGCGCAGGGGGGCCCTTGTCCTACGAGCAGTACTTC,CASSPRAGGPLSYEQYF
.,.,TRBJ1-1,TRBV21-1,TGTGCCAGCAGCAATCGACAGGGGGATCGTACTGAAGCTTTCTTT,CASSNRQGDRTEAFF
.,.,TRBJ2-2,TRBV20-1,TGCAGTGCTAGTCCTCTCCCGACAGCATCGAACACCGGGGAGCTGTTTTTT,CSASPLPTASNTGELFF
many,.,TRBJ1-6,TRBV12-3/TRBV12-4,TGTGCCAGCAGTTTAGACGAAATCTATAATTCACCCCTCCACTTT,CASSLDEIYNSPLHF
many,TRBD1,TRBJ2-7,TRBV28,TGTGCCAGCAAACAGGGGTCCTACGAGCAGTACTTC,CASKQGSYEQYF
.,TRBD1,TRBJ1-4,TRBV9,TGTGCCAGCAGCGTAGCAGGGGGCAAGGGTGAAAAACTGTTTTTT,CASSVAGGKGEKLFF
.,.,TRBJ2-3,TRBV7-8,TGTGCCAGCAGCTTGACCTCGGGGGCCCCCACAGATACGCAGTATTTT,CASSLTSGAPTDTQYF
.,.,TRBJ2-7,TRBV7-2,TGTGCCAGCAGCTTAGGGGCAGGGGTTAGATACGAGCAGTACTTC,CASSLGAGVRYEQYF
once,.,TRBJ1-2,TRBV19,TGTGCCAGTAGTCTCTCGGGGGACTCTAACTATGGCTACACCTTC,CASSLSGDSNYGYTF
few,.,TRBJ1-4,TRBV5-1,TGCGCCAGCAGCTTGTCGGCCAGGGGATATGAAAAACTGTTTTTT,CASSLSARGYEKLFF
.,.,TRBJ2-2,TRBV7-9,TGTGCCAGCAGCTTATGGGGGTCGGGCACCGGGGAGCTGTTTTTT,CASSLWGSGTGELFF
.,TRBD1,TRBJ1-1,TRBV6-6,TGTGCCAGCAGTCGGACAGGCCTTGACACTGAAGCTTTCTTT,CASSRTGLDTEAFF
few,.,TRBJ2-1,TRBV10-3,TGTGCCATCAGTGAGTCTATAGGGGACGACCCTTACAATGAGCAGTTCTTC,CAISESIGDDPYNEQFF
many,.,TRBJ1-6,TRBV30,TGTGCCTGGAGTGTTGGAGTTAATAATTCACCCCTCCACTTT,CAWSVGVNNSPLHF
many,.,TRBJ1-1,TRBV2,TGTGCCAGCAGTGAGCTAAGGGCCGGGGGCACTGAAGCTTTCTTT,CASSELRAGGTEAFF
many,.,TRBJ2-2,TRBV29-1,TGCAGCGTCTCCGGGACTAACACCGGGGAGCTGTTTTTT,CSVSGTNTGELFF
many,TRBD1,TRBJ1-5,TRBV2,TGTGCCAGCAGTGAACTGGCAGGGGGCGGTCAGCCCCAGCATTTT,CASSELAGGGQPQHF
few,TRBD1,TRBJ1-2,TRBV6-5,TGTGCCAGCAGTTACGGACAGGGGTTAGCTGGCTACACCTTC,CASSYGQGLAGYTF
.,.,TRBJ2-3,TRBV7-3,TGTGCCAGCAGCCCGTTAAGGGGAGATACGCAGTATTTT,CASSPLRGDTQYF
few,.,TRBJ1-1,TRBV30,TGTGCCTGGAGTCGAGGGCGTGGTGGCGCTGAAGCTTTCTTT,CAWSRGRGGAEAFF